The subject of this entry is one TCR beta chain. In the source study's methods: Amplified reference gene primers provided the basis for estimating nucleated cell counts. The table came from immunoSEQ multiplex PCR; TCRdb's copy has only in-frame clones and leaves some out. V and J calls and clone size are copied from that table; D and trimming were computed from the DNA. This table holds about 190,000 clones, less than 90% found once. With V trimmed by 4 bases and J by 0 bases, 5 bases remained unmatched. Germline V CDR1 and CDR2: SGHRS, YFSETQ. The CDR3 is 15 amino acids. The record originates from a study of blood T cell repertoires in COVID-19. At the level of the study: Acute-phase and convalescent COVID-19 samples originated in the United States, Italy and Spain. T cells, B-cell-depleted T cells, or PBMCs supplied cDNA or gDNA.

Sequencing used peripheral blood. The TCR originated in a human donor in a cohort sampled during active COVID-19. V usage is TRBV5-1 and J usage is TRBJ2-7, with 9 bases identical to TRBD1. The CDR3 here is CASSQGTGISYEQYF. The CDR3 DNA follows: TGCGCCAGCAGCCAAGGGACAGGGATCTCCTACGAGCAGTACTTC.